These 13 T cell receptor beta chains were sequenced from one sample in a study of blood T cells in healthy people across ages (dated by TCRdb to the mid-2010s). Libraries came from 5' RACE. A second PCR of roughly 7 to 12 cycles was performed with a sample-barcoded 5' primer and a J-beta primer mix. TCRdb reanalyzed the raw reads on its own, using fastp at Q25 for trimming and MiXCR for clone calling, and kept in-frame beta chains. For every CDR3 protein sequence, its rows merge into one entry that carries the most common genes and DNA. The sample table holds approximately 2,000,000 distinct CDR3 sequences, of which about 39% were seen once. Around 23% of the sample is held by the ten biggest clonotypes. The specimen sequenced was blood. All receptors derive from a human donor in good health.

This clonotype was picked up a small number of times. The chain carries TRBV5-1 and TRBJ2-5; a weak D match, TRBD2 (7 bases). Per germline, CDR1 SGHRS and CDR2 YFSETQ. Trimming removed 4 bases at V and 4 bases at J, with 17 bases between. This CDR3 has 15 residues. CDR3 amino acids: CASSRGTGGSETQYF. CDR3 coding DNA: TGCGCCAGCAGCAGAGGGACGGGGGGCTCAGAGACCCAGTACTTC.

The chain carries TRBV7-2 and TRBJ1-1, with TRBD1 matching 9 bases. Losses at the gene ends were 2 bases for V and 5 bases for J; bases not matched to a gene: 9. Germline V gives CDR1 SGHTA, CDR2 FQGNSA. The CDR3 sequence is 16 residues long. The CDR3 DNA sequence: TGTGCCAGCAGCTTAAAAGGAGGGACAGGGATTACTGAAGCTTTCTTT. Translation: CASSLKGGTGITEAFF.

V and J are TRBV4-3 and TRBJ1-1; 9 bases fit TRBD1. Germline V gene sequence: CDR1 LGHNA, CDR2 YSLEER. The length of the CDR3 is 17 residues. J gave up 0 bases and V 3 bases, and 8 bases lay outside the gene matches. CDR3 amino acids: CASSQVPGTGLNTEAFF. CDR3 sequence (DNA): TGCGCCAGCAGCCAGGTGCCCGGGACAGGGTTGAACACTGAAGCTTTCTTT.

In its sample, this clonotype was seen a few times. This chain connects TRBV12-3 or TRBV12-4 to TRBJ2-4; TRBD1 agrees at 10 bases. Gene TRBJ2-7 matches the end of the DNA better, so the J call may be wrong. The CDR3 extends over 14 amino acids. DNA of the CDR3: TGTGCCAGCAGTCTGACAGGGGGCGAGGACGAGCAGTACTTC. The encoded protein is CASSLTGGEDEQYF.

The chain employs TRBV27 and TRBJ1-2; TRBD1 might be the D (5 bases). Germline V gives CDR1 MNHEY, CDR2 SMNVEV (reference sequence). With 6 bases removed from V and 4 bases from J, the gap between germline ends came to 15 bases. This CDR3 has 14 residues. In DNA, the CDR3 is TGTGCCAGCAGGGGACCCTCTTTCCTCTATGGCTACACCTTC. Protein sequence: CASRGPSFLYGYTF.

This clonotype was seen once. The CDR3 coding sequence is TGTGCCCAATACTACTACGAGCAGTACTTC. Its protein product is CAQYYYEQYF. The chain uses TRBV12-3 or TRBV12-4 and TRBJ2-4; no clear D. The J call may be faulty, since TRBJ2-7 better matches the DNA end. The length of the CDR3 is 10 residues.

The chain has TRBV4-3 and TRBJ2-7, with D perhaps matching TRBD2 (5 bases). Per germline, CDR1 LGHNA and CDR2 YSLEER. This CDR3 region has 15 residues. With 0 bases removed from V and 0 bases from J, the gap between germline ends came to 9 bases. The CDR3 loop is CASSQEEGCSYEQYF. The CDR3 coding sequence is TGCGCCAGCAGCCAAGAAGAGGGATGCTCCTACGAGCAGTACTTC.

The chain is built from TRBV7-2 and TRBJ1-5, with D perhaps matching TRBD1 (5 bases). The germline V and J ends were trimmed by 4 bases and 8 bases, with 15 bases remaining between them. The length of the CDR3 is 14 residues. From germline, CDR1 is SGHTA and CDR2 FQGNSA. Here the CDR3 reads CASSSAGGVKPQHF. The CDR3 DNA follows: TGTGCCAGCAGCTCTGCCGGGGGGGTTAAGCCCCAGCATTTT.

The chain couples TRBV24-1 to TRBJ2-7; tentatively, D is TRBD1 (5 bases). Germline CDR1 and CDR2: KGHDR and SFDVKD. The CDR3 loop spans 16 amino acids. With 9 bases removed from V and 1 base from J, the gap between germline ends came to 21 bases. CDR3 amino acids: CATPERGSSPSYEQYF. The CDR3 DNA reads TGTGCCACCCCCGAAAGGGGTTCCTCACCTTCCTACGAGCAGTACTTC.

The chain carries TRBV7-8 and TRBJ2-5; unclear D gene. Deletions cut 1 base from V and 7 bases from J, with 10 bases between. There are 13 residues in the CDR3. Germline loops: CDR1 SGHVS, CDR2 FQNEAQ. CDR3 DNA sequence: TGTGCCAGCAGCTTAGGACTCTTGAGGACCCAGTACTTC. Protein product: CASSLGLLRTQYF. The complete variable domain, with remaining parts taken from reference TRBV7-8 and TRBJ2-5, reads GAGVSQSPRYKVAKRGQDVALRCDPISGHVSLFWYQQALGQGPEFLTYFQNEAQLDKSGLPSDRFFAERPEGSVSTLKIQRTQQEDSAVYLCASSLGLLRTQYFGPGTRLLVL.

The chain couples TRBV7-2 to TRBJ2-7; the D is unclear. This CDR3 has 14 residues. Deletions cut 5 bases from V and 2 bases from J, with 13 bases between. In germline, CDR1 is SGHTA, CDR2 FQGNSA. The CDR3 sequence: CASSRDTDTYEQYF. The CDR3, as DNA: TGTGCCAGCAGCAGAGACACAGATACCTACGAGCAGTACTTC.

The rearrangement joins TRBV25-1 to TRBJ2-1; D might be TRBD2 (6 bases). Per the germline V gene, CDR1 is MGHDK and CDR2 is SYGVNS. The CDR3 runs to 14 residues. V was clipped by 1 base and J by 10 bases, with 14 bases between them. The CDR3 region is CASSELGSSGEQFF. In nucleotides, the CDR3 is TGTGCCAGCAGTGAATTGGGGAGTAGCGGAGAGCAGTTCTTC.

This clonotype has a handful of counts. The rearrangement links TRBV28 to TRBJ2-1; D unresolved. The CDR3 totals 16 residues. From germline, CDR1 is MDHEN and CDR2 SYDVKM. V was cut by 6 bases and J by 0 bases, with 15 bases left in between. CDR3 nucleotides: TGTGCCAGCAGATCCTTTTCCGTAGACTCCTACAATGAGCAGTTCTTC. Translation: CASRSFSVDSYNEQFF. Together with reference TRBV28 and TRBJ2-1, the CDR3 gives the full variable domain: DVKVTQSSRYLVKRTGEKVFLECVQDMDHENMFWYRQDPGLGLRLIYFSYDVKMKEKGDIPEGYSVSREKKERFSLILESASTNQTSMYLCASRSFSVDSYNEQFFGPGTRLTVL.